What follows are 32 T cell receptor beta chains derived from one specimen sequenced in a study of identical twins. TCRdb reprocessed the 5' RACE reads with MiXCR, giving one entry per CDR3 protein. The sample gives around 490,000 distinct CDR3 sequences, roughly 15% of which show up once; roughly 0.44% is in the top ten. These data also formed part of another study, on yellow fever vaccine responses in identical twins.

The material sequenced was CD4+ T cells sorted from blood. All receptors derive from a woman aged 18 to 35 in good health.

This rearrangement joins TRBV6-5 to TRBJ1-5, with 9 bases lining up with TRBD1. The ends lost 2 bases at V and 5 bases at J; junction bases unmatched: 1. The CDR3 loop spans 14 amino acids. CDR1 is MNHEY, CDR2 SVGAGI, per germline. DNA of the CDR3: TGTGCCAGCAGTTACCGGACAGGGGATCAGCCCCAGCATTTT. Translated: CASSYRTGDQPQHF.

This clonotype was counted only a few times. V gene TRBV2 combines with J gene TRBJ1-5; the D gene is possibly TRBD1 (5 bases). The CDR3 is made up of 13 amino acids. Trimming took off 6 bases at V and 6 bases at J, with 12 bases between the two ends. Germline V CDR1 and CDR2: SNHLY, FYNNEI. The DNA of the CDR3 is TGTGCCAGCAGGGGGCAGATAAGTCAGCCCCAGCATTTT. Protein: CASRGQISQPQHF.

This clonotype was seen a handful of times. V usage is TRBV12-3 or TRBV12-4 and J usage is TRBJ2-7; D possibly uses TRBD1 or TRBD2 (8 bases each). The CDR3 loop spans 16 amino acids. Trimming removed 6 bases at V and 0 bases at J, with 18 bases between. As DNA, the CDR3 is TGTGCCAGCAGACGTAGCGGGGACAGGAGCTCCTACGAGCAGTACTTC. The encoded protein is CASRRSGDRSSYEQYF.

This clonotype was detected only a few times. The rearrangement uses TRBV5-1 and TRBJ1-1; D not resolved. The germline V gene has CDR1 SGHRS and CDR2 YFSETQ. The CDR3 sequence is 14 residues long. V was shortened by 2 bases and J by 0 bases, with 8 bases between the two germline ends. The CDR3 here is CASSLPNMNTEAFF. CDR3 bases: TGCGCCAGCAGCTTACCGAACATGAACACTGAAGCTTTCTTT.

The table lists this clonotype with a few counts. The chain links TRBV19 to TRBJ2-5, with D hard to call. CDR1 is LNHDA, CDR2 SQIVND, per germline (reference sequence). The ends were cut back, 4 bases at V and 4 bases at J, with 7 bases in the middle. The CDR3 is 12 amino acids. The CDR3 sequence: CASSKIRETQYF. CDR3 bases: TGTGCCAGTAGTAAAATTCGAGAGACCCAGTACTTC.

In this sample, this clonotype turned up a few times. V usage is TRBV20-1 and J usage is TRBJ2-1; 9 bases map to TRBD2. The CDR3 length is 12 residues. With 6 bases clipped from V and 9 bases from J, the junction kept 6 bases outside the gene matches. Germline CDR1 and CDR2: DFQATT and SNEGSKA (reference sequence). CDR3 sequence (DNA): TGCAGTGCAAATAGCGGGAGTCGTGAGCAGTTCTTC. Amino acids: CSANSGSREQFF.

This clonotype was seen many times. This rearrangement joins TRBV5-1 to TRBJ1-6; D unresolved. The V gene's germline CDR1 is SGHRS and CDR2 YFSETQ. The CDR3 is 13 residues long. V lost 3 bases, J lost 7 bases, and 8 bases lay in between. In nucleotides, the CDR3 is TGCGCCAGCAGCTCAACTTCCAATTCACCCCTCCACTTT. Translated: CASSSTSNSPLHF.

This rearrangement joins TRBV5-1 to TRBJ2-2; D call uncertain. The CDR3 length is 15 residues. Germline V gives CDR1 SGHRS, CDR2 YFSETQ. V was shortened by 2 bases and J by 5 bases, with 13 bases between the two germline ends. The CDR3: CASSFGYLETGELFF. The CDR3 bases are TGCGCCAGCAGCTTTGGGTATTTGGAGACCGGGGAGCTGTTTTTT.

The table lists this clonotype with a few counts. The chain uses TRBV7-2 and TRBJ1-4; 10 bases match TRBD1. Germline trimming cut 5 bases from V and 7 bases from J; bases unmatched to any gene: 10. Germline assignment: CDR1 SGHTA and CDR2 FQGNSA. The CDR3 covers 16 residues. This CDR3 reads CASSSPGQGQSEKLFF. In DNA form, the CDR3 reads TGTGCCAGCAGCAGCCCGGGACAGGGGCAATCTGAAAAACTGTTTTTT.

The chain is built from TRBV18 and TRBJ2-7; maybe TRBD2 (6 bases). V gave up 1 base and J gave up 7 bases, with 11 bases separating them. The CDR3 totals 13 residues. The germline CDR1 and CDR2 sequences are KGHSH and LQKENI. CDR3 sequence: CASSPRDGGEQYF. CDR3 nucleotides: TGTGCCAGCTCACCACGGGACGGGGGAGAGCAGTACTTC.

The CDR3 nucleotides are TGTGCCAGTAGTATCGAAGGACTAGCGGGAAATGAGCAGTTCTTC. It specifies CASSIEGLAGNEQFF. The chain has TRBV19 and TRBJ2-1; 12 positions agree with TRBD2. The V gene's germline CDR1 is LNHDA and CDR2 SQIVND (reference sequence). The V gene end was trimmed by 3 bases and the J gene end by 7 bases; junction bases not matched to a gene: 4. CDR3 length: 15 amino acids.

This clonotype occurred a few times. The J gene is TRBJ2-5, the V gene TRBV7-2, with unresolved D. Deletions cut 5 bases from V and 5 bases from J, with 12 bases between. The CDR3 sequence is 13 residues long. The V gene's germline CDR1 is SGHTA and CDR2 FQGNSA. Written as DNA, the CDR3 is TGTGCCAGCAGCCCCGGGCCCAGGGAGACCCAGTACTTC. Encoded protein: CASSPGPRETQYF. The whole variable domain, filled in from reference TRBV7-2 and TRBJ2-5, reads GAGVSQSPSNKVTEKGKDVELRCDPISGHTALYWYRQSLGQGLEFLIYFQGNSAPDKSGLPSDRFSAERTGGSVSTLTIQRTQQEDSAVYLCASSPGPRETQYFGPGTRLLVL.

This clonotype has a handful of counts. The chain carries TRBV5-1 and TRBJ1-1; TRBD1 might be the D (6 bases). This CDR3 comprises 15 residues. Trimming stripped 2 bases from V and 1 base from J, with 12 bases between. CDR1 and CDR2 from the germline V gene are SGHRS and YFSETQ. The CDR3, as DNA: TGCGCCAGCAGCTTCTTCGGGGGGGCGAACACTGAAGCTTTCTTT. Protein sequence: CASSFFGGANTEAFF.

This rearrangement joins TRBV6-5 to TRBJ2-5, with D unresolved. Per the germline V gene, CDR1 is MNHEY and CDR2 is SVGAGI. Between the trimmed V and J ends, which lost 0 bases and 7 bases, there was a span of 21 bases. The CDR3 has 17 residues. CDR3 coding DNA: TGTGCCAGCAGTTACTCTCCCCGCTGGCAGGCCGCAGGGACCCAGTACTTC. Protein: CASSYSPRWQAAGTQYF.

This clonotype was seen a few times. The gene calls are TRBV24-1 and TRBJ1-2; D is unresolved. With 5 bases removed from V and 3 bases from J, the gap between germline ends came to 12 bases. This CDR3 has 14 amino acids. CDR1 is KGHDR, CDR2 SFDVKD, per germline. CDR3 region: CATSAGSGDYGYTF. DNA for the CDR3: TGTGCCACCAGTGCCGGGTCAGGCGACTATGGCTACACCTTC.

This clonotype was counted many times. In DNA, the CDR3 is TGTGCCAGCAGCCCAGGACAGGGGGCATACAATGAGCAGTTCTTC. This sequence encodes CASSPGQGAYNEQFF. V and J are TRBV18 and TRBJ2-1; 11 bases line up with TRBD1. Germline CDR1 reads KGHSH; CDR2 reads LQKENI. This CDR3 spans 15 amino acids. After removal of 8 bases from V and 4 bases from J, the junction contained 7 bases not matched to a gene.

The J gene is TRBJ1-1, the V gene TRBV6-5; D not certain. V lost 2 bases and J 1 base, leaving 11 bases between the germline ends. This CDR3 contains 15 residues. CDR1 is MNHEY and CDR2 is SVGAGI in the germline V gene. This chain's CDR3 is CASSYETPSNTEAFF. The CDR3 coding sequence is TGTGCCAGCAGTTACGAGACTCCCTCGAACACTGAAGCTTTCTTT.

J is TRBJ2-6 and V is TRBV5-5; D gene ambiguous. Trimming removed 3 bases from V and 0 bases from J, with 16 bases in between. Germline CDR1 and CDR2: SGHKS and YYEKEE (reference sequence). The CDR3 totals 18 residues. The CDR3 DNA follows: TGTGCCAGCAGCTCCTTGGCCACAGCCAACTCTGGGGCCAACGTCCTGACTTTC. It translates to CASSSLATANSGANVLTF. The variable domain in full, completed from reference TRBV5-5 and TRBJ2-6, reads DAGVTQSPTHLIKTRGQQVTLRCSPISGHKSVSWYQQVLGQGPQFIFQYYEKEERGRGNFPDRFSARQFPNYSSELNVNALLLGDSALYLCASSSLATANSGANVLTFGAGSRLTVL.

V usage is TRBV20-1 and J usage is TRBJ2-5, with D perhaps TRBD1 or TRBD2 (5 bases each). The CDR3 runs to 12 residues. V was shortened by 4 bases and J by 9 bases, with 15 bases between the two germline ends. Germline V gives CDR1 DFQATT, CDR2 SNEGSKA (reference sequence). The CDR3 sequence is CSAIASVGAQYF. The CDR3 nucleotides are TGCAGTGCTATAGCGAGCGTGGGGGCCCAGTACTTC.

There are a few counts of this clonotype. The chain's CDR3 is CASSLVGQGTGANVLTF. CDR3 DNA: TGCGCCAGCAGCTTGGTAGGACAGGGGACTGGGGCCAACGTCCTGACTTTC. This chain links TRBV5-1 with TRBJ2-6, with 9 bases fitting TRBD1. V dropped 0 bases and J dropped 2; count of bases not matched to a gene: 3. The CDR3 totals 17 residues. CDR1 is SGHRS, CDR2 YFSETQ, per germline. Full variable domain (missing parts from reference TRBV5-1 and TRBJ2-6): KAGVTQTPRYLIKTRGQQVTLSCSPISGHRSVSWYQQTPGQGLQFLFEYFSETQRNKGNFPGRFSGRQFSNSRSEMNVSTLELGDSALYLCASSLVGQGTGANVLTFGAGSRLTVL.

There are a few counts of this clonotype. This chain joins TRBV11-2 and TRBJ2-7; 7 bases are a match to TRBD2. The CDR3 extends over 14 amino acids. V dropped 3 bases and J dropped 2; count of bases not matched to a gene: 4. The germline gives CDR1 SGHAT, CDR2 FQNNGV. CDR3 in amino acids: CASSFGGGTYEQYV. In DNA, the CDR3 is TGTGCCAGCAGCTTTGGGGGGGGGACCTACGAGCAGTACGTC.

In nucleotides, the CDR3 is TGTGCCAGCAGTCCGCCAAGGACAGGGGAGAGATCACCCCTCCACTTT. Translation gives CASSPPRTGERSPLHF. V and J are TRBV27 and TRBJ1-6; TRBD1 matches 9 bases. CDR1 MNHEY and CDR2 SMNVEV come from the germline V gene (reference sequence). The CDR3 is made up of 16 amino acids. Unmatched junction bases numbered 12, after V lost 5 bases and J lost 10 bases.

In its sample, this clonotype was seen a few times. The rearrangement uses TRBV7-9 and TRBJ1-1; 10 bases match TRBD1. Germline CDR1 reads SEHNR; CDR2 reads FQNEAQ (reference sequence). The CDR3 runs to 16 residues. Trimming cost V 6 bases and J 0 bases; bases outside gene matches: 7. As DNA, the CDR3 is TGTGCCAGCAGTCTTGGGGACAGGGGCATGAACACTGAAGCTTTCTTT. This translates into CASSLGDRGMNTEAFF. The variable domain in full, with the rest retrieved from reference TRBV7-9 and TRBJ1-1, is DTGVSQNPRHKITKRGQNVTFRCDPISEHNRLYWYRQTLGQGPEFLTYFQNEAQLEKSRLLSDRFSAERPKGSFSTLEIQRTEQGDSAMYLCASSLGDRGMNTEAFFGQGTRLTVV.

This clonotype was seen more than once but under ten times. The chain couples TRBV5-1 to TRBJ1-1; no clear D gene. Trimming took off 4 bases at V and 11 bases at J, with 24 bases between the two ends. The CDR3 contains 15 residues. From germline, CDR1 is SGHRS and CDR2 YFSETQ. CDR3 nucleotide sequence: TGCGCCAGCAGCCAAACCACGGCGGACCGCCGAATGGCTTTCTTT. This translates into CASSQTTADRRMAFF.

The table lists this clonotype with a few counts. The CDR3 loop reads CAFSLYRLAGTNSYEQYF. CDR3 nucleotide sequence: TGTGCCTTCAGTTTATACAGACTAGCGGGCACTAACTCCTACGAGCAGTACTTC. The V and J genes are TRBV2 and TRBJ2-7, with TRBD2 identical over 10 bases. The CDR3 sequence is 18 residues long. The germline V gene has CDR1 SNHLY and CDR2 FYNNEI. Trimming removed 11 bases from V and 0 bases from J; junction bases left unmatched: 19.

A few counts support this clonotype. The CDR3 region has the DNA TGCAGTGTTAAAGGAGAAAATGGCTACACCTTC. The encoded protein is CSVKGENGYTF. This rearrangement joins TRBV20-1 to TRBJ1-2; no firm D call. Germline CDR1 DFQATT, CDR2 SNEGSKA (reference sequence). The length of the CDR3 is 11 residues. The V end lost 7 bases, the J end lost 6 bases, and 12 bases lay between the germline ends.

The chain couples TRBV7-9 to TRBJ1-5, with 7 bases aligning to TRBD1. Per the germline V gene, CDR1 is SEHNR and CDR2 is FQNEAQ (reference sequence). The junction had 3 bases not matched to a gene; V was cut back by 4 bases and J by 6 bases. There are 13 residues in the CDR3. CDR3 nucleotides: TGTGCCAGCAGCTACCAGGGGGGTCAGCCCCAGCATTTT. Translation gives CASSYQGGQPQHF.

This clonotype showed up just a few times. The V call is TRBV7-9, the J call TRBJ2-1; 10 bases line up with TRBD1. Germline V lookup: CDR1 SEHNR, CDR2 FQNEAQ (reference sequence). This CDR3 contains 17 residues. V lost 5 bases to trimming and J lost 5 bases; unmatched junction nucleotides: 12. The CDR3 region has the DNA TGTGCCAGCAGCCTGTCGGACAGGGGGATTGAGGACAATGAGCAGTTCTTC. This encodes CASSLSDRGIEDNEQFF.

This rearrangement joins TRBV3-1 to TRBJ2-1; TRBD2 agrees at 10 bases. V was pared by 3 bases and J by 8 bases, with 7 bases of the junction left unmatched. Germline V gives CDR1 LGHDT, CDR2 YNNKEL (reference sequence). The CDR3 extends over 15 amino acids. CDR3: CASSQVEREGYEQFF. CDR3 DNA: TGTGCCAGCAGCCAGGTCGAGCGGGAGGGTTATGAGCAGTTCTTC.

V usage is TRBV5-1 and J usage is TRBJ1-3, with 9 bases that match TRBD1. Germline V gene data show CDR1 as SGHRS and CDR2 as YFSETQ. The CDR3 length is 16 residues. With V trimmed by 7 bases and J by 0 bases, 8 bases remained unmatched. CDR3 in amino acids: CASRPGQGGSGNTIYF. As DNA, the CDR3 is TGCGCCAGCCGACCGGGACAGGGCGGCTCTGGAAACACCATATATTTT.

This clonotype has ten or more counts. CDR3 DNA: TGTGCCAGCAGCCAAAACAGGGGAAACATTCAGTACTTC. Translation gives CASSQNRGNIQYF. The rearrangement uses TRBV3-1 and TRBJ2-4; 7 nucleotides match TRBD1. J gave up 6 bases and V 2 bases, and 1 base lay outside the gene matches. Germline assignment: CDR1 LGHDT and CDR2 YNNKEL (reference sequence). The CDR3 runs to 13 residues. The full variable domain, its missing parts supplied by reference TRBV3-1 and TRBJ2-4, is DTAVSQTPKYLVTQMGNDKSIKCEQNLGHDTMYWYKQDSKKFLKIMFSYNNKELIINETVPNRFSPKSPDKAHLNLHINSLELGDSAVYFCASSQNRGNIQYFGAGTRLSVL.

This rearrangement joins TRBV6-2 or TRBV6-3 to TRBJ2-1, with D possibly being TRBD2 (5 bases). Trimming left V 4 bases short and J 7 bases short, with 11 bases between. CDR3 length equals 13 residues. CDR1 is MNHEY and CDR2 is SVGEGT in the germline V gene. Written as DNA, the CDR3 is TGTGCCAGCAGTTCCGGAGGAAGGAATGAGCAGTTCTTC. The encoded protein is CASSSGGRNEQFF.